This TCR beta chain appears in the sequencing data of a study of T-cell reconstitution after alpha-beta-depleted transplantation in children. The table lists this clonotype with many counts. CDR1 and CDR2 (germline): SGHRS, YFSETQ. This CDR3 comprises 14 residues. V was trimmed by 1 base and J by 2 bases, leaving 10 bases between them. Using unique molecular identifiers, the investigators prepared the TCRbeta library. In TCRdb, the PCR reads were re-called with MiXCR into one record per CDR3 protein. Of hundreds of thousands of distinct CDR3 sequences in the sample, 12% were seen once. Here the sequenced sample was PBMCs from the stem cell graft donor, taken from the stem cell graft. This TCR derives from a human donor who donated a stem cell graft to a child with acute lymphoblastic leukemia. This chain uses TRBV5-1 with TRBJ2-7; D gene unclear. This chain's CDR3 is CASSLLGSAYEQYF. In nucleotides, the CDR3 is TGCGCCAGCAGCTTGCTAGGGTCGGCCTACGAGCAGTACTTC.